This record covers a single T cell receptor (beta chain). This sample is drawn from a study of control samples from healthy donors and cancer patients. TCRdb's table, derived via immunoSEQ multiplex PCR, lists solely in-frame clones and lacks some. The sample includes around 140,000 clones, about 90% of them seen just once. This CDR3 is 12 amino acids long. CDR1 and CDR2 (germline): GTSNPN, SVGIG (reference sequence). Deletions cut 0 bases from V and 4 bases from J, with 5 bases between. The V and J genes are TRBV30 and TRBJ2-3; D unclear. This receptor was identified in a woman aged 45 to 65 in good health. What was sequenced was blood. The CDR3 spells CAWSVTADTQYF. As DNA, the CDR3 is TGTGCCTGGAGTGTAACCGCAGATACGCAGTATTTT.